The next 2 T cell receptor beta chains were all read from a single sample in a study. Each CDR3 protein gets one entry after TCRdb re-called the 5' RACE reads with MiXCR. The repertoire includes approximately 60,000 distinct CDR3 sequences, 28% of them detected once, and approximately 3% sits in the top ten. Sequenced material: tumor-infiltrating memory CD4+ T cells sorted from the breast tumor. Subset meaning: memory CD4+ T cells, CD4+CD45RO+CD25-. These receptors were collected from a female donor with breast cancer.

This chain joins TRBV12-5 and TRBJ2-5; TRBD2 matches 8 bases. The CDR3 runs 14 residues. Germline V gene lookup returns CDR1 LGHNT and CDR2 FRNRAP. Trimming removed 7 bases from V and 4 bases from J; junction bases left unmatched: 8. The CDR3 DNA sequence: TGTGCTAGTGCCCCAAATCGGGGGGGAGAGACCCAGTACTTC. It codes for CASAPNRGGETQYF.

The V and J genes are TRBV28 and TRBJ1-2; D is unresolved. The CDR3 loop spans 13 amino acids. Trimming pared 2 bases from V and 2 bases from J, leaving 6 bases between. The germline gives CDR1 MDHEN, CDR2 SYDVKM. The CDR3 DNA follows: TGTGCCAGCAGTTTAGAACCGAACTATGGCTACACCTTC. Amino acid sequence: CASSLEPNYGYTF.